What follows are 18 T cell receptor beta chains derived from one specimen sequenced in a study of blood T cells in healthy people across ages. Then a second PCR, running about 6 to 12 cycles, was carried out with a sample-barcoded 5' primer and a J-beta primer mix. TCRdb recomputed calls from the 5' RACE reads with MiXCR, one row per CDR3 protein. The sample yields about 1.8 million distinct CDR3 sequences, roughly 50% seen once. Input material: blood. Every receptor here comes from a woman in her thirties or forties in good health.

The chain carries TRBV3-1 and TRBJ1-5; 8 bases fit TRBD1. This CDR3 region has 16 residues. V lost 2 bases and J lost 4; bases outside the gene matches: 7. The germline gives CDR1 LGHDT, CDR2 YNNKEL (reference sequence). In DNA form, the CDR3 reads TGTGCCAGCAGCCAACATCAGGGACAGGAGAATCAGCCCCAGCATTTT. This codes for CASSQHQGQENQPQHF. The full variable domain, its missing parts supplied by reference TRBV3-1 and TRBJ1-5, is DTAVSQTPKYLVTQMGNDKSIKCEQNLGHDTMYWYKQDSKKFLKIMFSYNNKELIINETVPNRFSPKSPDKAHLNLHINSLELGDSAVYFCASSQHQGQENQPQHFGDGTRLSIL.

The CDR3 sequence is CATSSGLAGDPQYF. CDR3 bases: TGTGCCACCAGCAGCGGGCTAGCGGGGGATCCGCAGTATTTT. The rearrangement joins TRBV15 to TRBJ2-3; TRBD2 matches at 10 bases. Germline loops: CDR1 LNHNV, CDR2 YYDKDF (reference sequence). After removal of 3 bases from V and 10 bases from J, the junction contained 7 bases not matched to a gene. The CDR3 extends over 14 amino acids.

This clonotype was seen once. The J gene is TRBJ2-3, the V gene TRBV28; D ambiguous. This CDR3 spans 16 amino acids. The V end was cut by 2 bases, the J end by 3 bases, with 15 bases between. CDR1 and CDR2 (germline): MDHEN, SYDVKM. CDR3 protein: CASSLESSFRTDTQYF. CDR3 DNA: TGTGCCAGCAGTTTAGAATCGAGTTTTCGGACAGATACGCAGTATTTT.

This clonotype was detected only a few times. The genes are TRBV20-1 and TRBJ2-7; the D gene could be TRBD1 or TRBD2 (5 bases each). The CDR3 totals 13 residues. From germline, CDR1 is DFQATT and CDR2 SNEGSKA (reference sequence). Trimming removed 3 bases at V and 0 bases at J, with 9 bases between. The CDR3 reads CSARGPSSYEQYF. CDR3 DNA: TGCAGTGCTAGGGGACCTAGCTCCTACGAGCAGTACTTC.

As regards this clonotype: A junction end diverges from the germline sequence, so it may reflect a read error. This chain connects TRBV7-9 to TRBJ1-2; 8 nucleotides align to TRBD1. Germline assignment: CDR1 SEHNR and CDR2 FQNEAQ (reference sequence). This CDR3 has 13 residues. CDR3 sequence reads: CASSLQGVYGYAF. The CDR3 region has the DNA TGTGCCAGCAGCCTACAGGGGGTCTATGGCTACGCCTTC.

This clonotype was detected only a few times. The chain couples TRBV7-9 to TRBJ2-7; D is perhaps TRBD2 (5 bases). Germline V lookup: CDR1 SEHNR, CDR2 FQNEAQ (reference sequence). The CDR3 loop spans 18 amino acids. Trimming cost V 1 base and J 2 bases, with 21 bases left between them. CDR3 DNA sequence: TGTGCCAGCAGCTTAGATGAGACACTAGGGAATTCGCCCTACGAGCAGTACTTC. Encoded protein: CASSLDETLGNSPYEQYF.

In its sample, this clonotype was seen a few times. The chain has TRBV6-2 or TRBV6-3 and TRBJ2-1; TRBD1 aligns across 7 bases. This CDR3 has 14 amino acids. Germline V gives CDR1 MNHEY, CDR2 SVGEGT. V lost 5 bases, J lost 10 bases, and 11 bases stayed unmatched. CDR3 DNA sequence: TGTGCCAGCAGTGTTGACAGGGTCGAGAAGGAGCAGTTCTTC. Encoded protein: CASSVDRVEKEQFF.

This chain uses TRBV20-1 with TRBJ2-3; 11 bases agree with TRBD2. This CDR3 has 14 residues. Germline assignment: CDR1 DFQATT and CDR2 SNEGSKA (reference sequence). The J segment lost 10 bases and the V segment lost 0 bases, leaving 6 bases of the junction unmatched. This chain's CDR3 is CSAREILAGVPQYF. The CDR3 DNA reads TGCAGTGCTAGAGAGATACTAGCGGGGGTCCCGCAGTATTTT.

The chain uses TRBV20-1 and TRBJ2-5, with D uncertain. Between the trimmed V and J ends, which lost 3 bases and 11 bases, there was a span of 13 bases. CDR1 DFQATT and CDR2 SNEGSKA come from the germline V gene (reference sequence). This CDR3 contains 11 residues. The CDR3 region is CSASEVNEQYF. In nucleotides, the CDR3 is TGCAGTGCTAGCGAAGTCAATGAGCAGTACTTC.

Comment on this clonotype: A junction boundary mismatches the germline segment, possibly from a read error. The V and J genes are TRBV7-2 and TRBJ2-5; no reliable D call. The CDR3 length is 13 residues. CDR1 is SGHTA and CDR2 is FQGNSA in the germline V gene. CDR3 bases: TGTGCCAGCAGCCTAAATCGCGCAGAGACCCGGTACTTC. Protein product: CASSLNRAETRYF.

This chain connects TRBV9 to TRBJ2-5; TRBD1 or TRBD2 may be the D gene (5 bases each). The V and J ends lost 0 bases and 3 bases respectively, with 15 bases between them. Per the germline V gene, CDR1 is SGDLS and CDR2 is YYNGEE. The CDR3 loop spans 16 amino acids. CDR3: CASSVGHFGTEETQYF. The CDR3, as DNA: TGTGCCAGCAGCGTAGGTCACTTCGGGACCGAAGAGACCCAGTACTTC.

The chain is built from TRBV12-3 or TRBV12-4 and TRBJ1-2; D ambiguous. There are 15 residues in the CDR3. Trimming removed 6 bases at V and 5 bases at J, with 19 bases between. The CDR3 here is CASRPTHSPPYGYTF. The CDR3 DNA follows: TGTGCCAGCAGGCCTACTCACAGCCCCCCTTATGGCTACACCTTC.

V gene TRBV29-1 combines with J gene TRBJ2-5, with D perhaps TRBD1 or TRBD2 (7 bases each). CDR1 SQVTM and CDR2 ANQGSEA come from the germline V gene. The length of the CDR3 is 14 residues. Trimming shortened V by 4 bases and J by 1 base, and 13 bases separated the two germline ends. The CDR3 nucleotides read TGCAGCGTTGGGGGCAGGGGGGGCCAAGAGACCCAGTACTTC. Amino acid sequence: CSVGGRGGQETQYF.

The chain carries TRBV6-5 and TRBJ1-1, with a possible D match to TRBD1 (6 bases). The CDR3 runs 11 residues. Trimming took off 9 bases at V and 5 bases at J, with 10 bases between the two ends. The V gene's germline CDR1 is MNHEY and CDR2 SVGAGI. CDR3 DNA: TGTGCCAGTCAGGGGTGGACTGAAGCTTTCTTT. As protein: CASQGWTEAFF.

A few counts support this clonotype. The chain is built from TRBV5-1 and TRBJ2-7; tentative D call: TRBD1 (7 bases). The germline V gene has CDR1 SGHRS and CDR2 YFSETQ. V was pared by 4 bases and J by 1 base, with 18 bases between. CDR3 size: 16 residues. The CDR3: CASSARGGTASYEQYF. The CDR3 DNA follows: TGCGCCAGCAGCGCGCGAGGCGGGACAGCGTCCTACGAGCAGTACTTC.

V and J are TRBV2 and TRBJ2-4; no definite D call. Trimming stripped 1 base from V and 13 bases from J, with 8 bases between. The germline V gene has CDR1 SNHLY and CDR2 FYNNEI. There are 11 residues in the CDR3. The CDR3 sequence is CASSEVQEQYF. In DNA, the CDR3 is TGTGCCAGCAGTGAAGTTCAAGAGCAGTACTTC.

This clonotype showed up just a few times. Here the CDR3 reads CASSQERLAGGLQETQYF. The CDR3 nucleotides are TGTGCCAGCAGCCAAGAAAGACTAGCGGGGGGCCTCCAAGAGACCCAGTACTTC. The chain is built from TRBV4-2 and TRBJ2-5; 13 bases are a match to TRBD2. Germline V gene data show CDR1 as LGHNA and CDR2 as YNFKEQ. This CDR3 spans 18 amino acids. Trimming at V came to 0 bases and at J to 1 base, leaving 5 bases not matched to a gene.

The V and J genes are TRBV28 and TRBJ2-3, with 10 bases fitting TRBD2. Germline V lookup: CDR1 MDHEN, CDR2 SYDVKM. The length of the CDR3 is 18 residues. The V segment lost 2 bases and the J segment 2 bases; nucleotides outside the gene matches: 10. The DNA for the CDR3 is TGTGCCAGCAGTTTACCCGAAACTAGCGGGGACCCCACAGATACGCAGTATTTT. Protein sequence: CASSLPETSGDPTDTQYF.